This T cell receptor beta chain was captured by sequencing in a study of T-cell reconstitution after alpha-beta-depleted transplantation in children. Unique molecular identifiers were built into the TCRbeta library. In TCRdb, the PCR reads were re-called with MiXCR into one record per CDR3 protein. In the table there are approximately 85,000 distinct CDR3 sequences, about a sixth of which are singletons. V was trimmed by 1 base and J by 4 bases, leaving 8 bases between them. The CDR3 sequence is 13 residues long. In germline, CDR1 is SGHAT, CDR2 FQNNGV. This clonotype was seen repeatedly, ten times or more. What it recognizes is unknown. Overall study findings and caveats: The origin of alpha-beta T cells about two months after transplant was reportedly several hundred expanded graft clones. Newly produced T cells mostly provided counts and TCRbeta diversity after one year, as hyperexpanded clones declined. Some patients owed their high day-60 TCRbeta diversity to surviving recipient T cells and thymic progenitors.

The sequencing used PBMCs, mostly from graft donor cells, collected 180 days after TCRalphabeta/CD19-depleted stem cell transplant. The chain has TRBV11-2 and TRBJ2-7; no clear D gene. This TCR was recovered from a male patient aged 2 to 10 who had a stem cell transplant for acute lymphoblastic leukemia, so the T cells may come from the graft donor. The CDR3 DNA reads as TGTGCCAGCAGCTTAGGGCCAGAATACGAGCAGTACTTC. Its protein is CASSLGPEYEQYF.